These 24 T cell receptor beta chains came from one sample sequenced in a study of T-cell memory formation after mild COVID-19. TCRdb re-called the 5' RACE reads with MiXCR, one entry per CDR3 protein. The profile shows roughly 480,000 distinct CDR3 sequences, around a quarter of them singletons. The sequenced sample consisted of PBMCs or a T cell subset sorted from them (not recorded which). The receptor source for this set is an adult woman who had mild COVID-19 (a few samples of this study predate the infection). Cell type and time point are not known.

This clonotype was seen more than once but under ten times. DNA of the CDR3: TGTGCCAGCCGGAGGGGGTATAGCAATCAGCCCCAGCATTTT. Protein sequence: CASRRGYSNQPQHF. The chain employs TRBV6-5 and TRBJ1-5; TRBD1 might be the D (6 bases). The germline CDR1 and CDR2 sequences are MNHEY and SVGAGI. V shed 8 bases and J shed 0 bases, with 11 bases lying between them. CDR3 length: 14 residues.

The chain employs TRBV7-3 and TRBJ2-5; D gene ambiguous. V lost 3 bases and J 0 bases, leaving 11 bases between the germline ends. The CDR3 covers 15 residues. Germline V gene data show CDR1 as SGHTA and CDR2 as FQGTGA. This CDR3 reads CASSFQGGDQETQYF. The CDR3 DNA follows: TGTGCCAGCAGCTTCCAAGGTGGGGACCAAGAGACCCAGTACTTC.

This clonotype has ten or more counts. V is TRBV7-3 and J is TRBJ2-5; 9 positions match TRBD2. The CDR3 is 14 amino acids. The junction had 6 bases not matched to a gene; V was cut back by 5 bases and J by 5 bases. CDR1 SGHTA and CDR2 FQGTGA come from the germline V gene. DNA of the CDR3: TGTGCCAGCAGCCCCATGGCGGGGGGGGAGACCCAGTACTTC. The encoded protein is CASSPMAGGETQYF.

J is TRBJ2-7 and V is TRBV11-2, with TRBD2 matching 16 bases. Trimming cost V 3 bases and J 6 bases; bases outside gene matches: 20. CDR1 and CDR2 from the germline V gene are SGHAT and FQNNGV. The CDR3 is made up of 21 amino acids. CDR3: CASSFLTSSPGLAGGRVEQYF. The DNA of the CDR3 is TGTGCCAGCAGCTTCTTAACATCGTCGCCGGGACTAGCGGGAGGGCGGGTCGAGCAGTACTTC. Complete variable domain (other parts from reference TRBV11-2 and TRBJ2-7): EAGVAQSPRYKIIEKRQSVAFWCNPISGHATLYWYQQILGQGPKLLIQFQNNGVVDDSQLPKDRFSAERLKGVDSTLKIQPAKLEDSAVYLCASSFLTSSPGLAGGRVEQYFGPGTRLTVT.

There are a few counts of this clonotype. V and J are TRBV7-9 and TRBJ2-1; 11 bases map to TRBD2. The CDR3 runs to 15 residues. Per the germline V gene, CDR1 is SEHNR and CDR2 is FQNEAQ (reference sequence). V lost 6 bases and J lost 6; bases outside the gene matches: 7. In nucleotides, the CDR3 is TGTGCCAGCAGACCTCTAGCGGGAGGACGCAATGAGCAGTTCTTC. Encoded protein: CASRPLAGGRNEQFF.

The chain joins TRBV20-1 to TRBJ2-4; tentatively, D is TRBD2 (5 bases). The CDR3 totals 13 residues. V lost 3 bases to trimming and J lost 1 base, with 7 bases between them. From germline, CDR1 is DFQATT and CDR2 SNEGSKA (reference sequence). CDR3 sequence: CSARPGAKNIQYF. The CDR3 nucleotides read TGCAGTGCTAGGCCGGGGGCCAAAAACATTCAGTACTTC.

The chain couples TRBV6-1 to TRBJ2-1, with D uncertain. V shed 8 bases and J shed 13 bases, with 18 bases lying between them. The CDR3 sequence is 12 residues long. Germline loops: CDR1 MNHNS, CDR2 SASEGT. This CDR3 reads CASLTQTDAQFF. The CDR3 nucleotides are TGTGCCAGCCTAACCCAAACGGACGCTCAGTTCTTC.

This clonotype was seen only a few times. CDR3 residues: CASSQGGENTEAFF. CDR3 in DNA: TGCGCCAGCAGCCAAGGGGGGGAAAACACTGAAGCTTTCTTT. J is TRBJ1-1 and V is TRBV4-1, with D possibly matching TRBD1 (5 bases). Germline V gives CDR1 MGHRA, CDR2 YSYEKL. CDR3 size: 14 residues. V was trimmed by 1 base and J by 2 bases, leaving 8 bases between them.

At least ten counts were recorded for this clonotype. The chain joins TRBV7-2 to TRBJ2-3; 7 positions agree with TRBD1. The CDR3 is 14 residues long. Looked up from germline, CDR1 is SGHTA and CDR2 is FQGNSA. The ends lost 5 bases at V and 0 bases at J; junction bases unmatched: 2. CDR3 residues: CASSLGQSTDTQYF. The CDR3 nucleotides read TGTGCCAGCAGCCTGGGACAGAGCACAGATACGCAGTATTTT.

In its sample, this clonotype was seen a few times. This CDR3 is CATSDFTGLGGSTEAFF. The CDR3 nucleotides are TGTGCCACCAGTGATTTTACGGGACTGGGCGGTAGCACTGAAGCTTTCTTT. J is TRBJ1-1 and V is TRBV24-1; perhaps TRBD1 as D (5 bases). V lost 1 base and J 4 bases, leaving 18 bases between the germline ends. CDR3 length: 17 amino acids. In germline, CDR1 is KGHDR, CDR2 SFDVKD.

The gene calls are TRBV12-3 or TRBV12-4 and TRBJ1-1, with no clear D. The CDR3 has 13 residues. The V gene lost 1 base and the J gene lost 7 bases, with 10 bases spanning the gap. The CDR3: CASSLGGRDEAFF. The CDR3 DNA reads TGTGCCAGCAGTTTAGGCGGAAGGGATGAAGCTTTCTTT.

The DNA of the CDR3 is TGTGCCAGCAGCCTCCAGCACAGTGCCGGAGCTTTCTTT. It specifies CASSLQHSAGAFF. The rearrangement links TRBV3-1 to TRBJ1-1; no clear D. Trimming took 4 bases from V and 10 from J, leaving 16 bases between them. Germline V gene lookup returns CDR1 LGHDT and CDR2 YNNKEL (reference sequence). This CDR3 region has 13 residues.

The rearrangement uses TRBV20-1 and TRBJ1-1; D is ambiguous. Per germline, CDR1 DFQATT and CDR2 SNEGSKA (reference sequence). The CDR3 contains 14 residues. The V end lost 2 bases, the J end lost 3 bases, and 13 bases lay between the germline ends. The CDR3 loop is CSARPPIPDTEAFF. CDR3 DNA sequence: TGCAGTGCTAGACCGCCCATTCCGGACACTGAAGCTTTCTTT.

This clonotype was seen a handful of times. CDR3 nucleotide sequence: TGTGCCCCACTGCCGGGACTAGCGTCCAATGAGCAGTTCTTC. It codes for CAPLPGLASNEQFF. The rearrangement links TRBV24-1 to TRBJ2-1; 10 nucleotides agree with TRBD2. Germline loops: CDR1 KGHDR, CDR2 SFDVKD. The CDR3 runs 14 residues. J gave up 6 bases and V 12 bases, and 10 bases lay outside the gene matches.

In this sample, this clonotype turned up many times. The rearrangement joins TRBV5-5 to TRBJ2-7, with D uncertain. Germline V gene data show CDR1 as SGHKS and CDR2 as YYEKEE (reference sequence). V lost 4 bases, J lost 0 bases, and 11 bases lay in between. CDR3 length: 14 residues. CDR3 sequence: CASSPTLGSYEQYF. DNA of the CDR3: TGTGCCAGCAGCCCCACTCTGGGCTCCTACGAGCAGTACTTC.

This rearrangement joins TRBV20-1 to TRBJ2-7, with D possibly being TRBD1 or TRBD2 (5 bases each). The CDR3 covers 15 residues. Germline CDR1 reads DFQATT; CDR2 reads SNEGSKA (reference sequence). Trimming removed 0 bases from V and 2 bases from J, with 14 bases in between. CDR3 nucleotides: TGCAGTGCTAGAGATAGAGGGGATAGGGCCTACGAGCAGTACTTC. Amino acid sequence: CSARDRGDRAYEQYF.

The chain links TRBV4-1 to TRBJ2-7; TRBD1 aligns across 8 bases. The CDR3 spans 18 residues. Germline V gene data show CDR1 as MGHRA and CDR2 as YSYEKL. J gave up 2 bases and V 5 bases, and 17 bases lay outside the gene matches. As DNA, the CDR3 is TGCGCCAGCAGCTCCGCCCGACAGGGGCTAATTAACACCTACGAGCAGTACTTC. Its translation is CASSSARQGLINTYEQYF.

This clonotype appeared a few times. This rearrangement joins TRBV12-3 or TRBV12-4 to TRBJ2-2; D unclear. CDR3 length: 14 residues. Trimming removed 1 base at V and 7 bases at J, with 10 bases between. CDR3 sequence (DNA): TGTGCCAGCAGTTTAGATGCGGTTGGCGGGGAGCTGTTTTTT. This sequence encodes CASSLDAVGGELFF.

This clonotype occurred a few times. The chain couples TRBV27 to TRBJ1-2, with unresolved D. The V gene lost 0 bases and the J gene lost 6 bases, with 8 bases spanning the gap. Germline V gene lookup returns CDR1 MNHEY and CDR2 SMNVEV (reference sequence). The CDR3 sequence is 13 residues long. The CDR3 nucleotides read TGTGCCAGCAGTTTATCGTGGGTGGATGGCTACACCTTC. Protein: CASSLSWVDGYTF.

This clonotype was seen only a few times. This rearrangement joins TRBV25-1 to TRBJ2-6; no definite D call. The CDR3 spans 15 residues. From germline, CDR1 is MGHDK and CDR2 SYGVNS. V dropped 6 bases and J dropped 0 bases, with 9 bases sitting between them. The CDR3 here is CASSTAYSGANVLTF. The CDR3 DNA reads as TGTGCCAGCAGCACAGCGTACTCTGGGGCCAACGTCCTGACTTTC.

V and J are TRBV12-3 or TRBV12-4 and TRBJ1-1; the D gene is possibly TRBD1 (6 bases). The CDR3 is 15 amino acids. V lost 3 bases and J lost 5, with 16 bases in between. In DNA form, the CDR3 reads TGTGCCAGCAGTTTCTTCGCAGGGGCAAGTACTGAAGCTTTCTTT. Protein product: CASSFFAGASTEAFF.

The chain couples TRBV5-1 to TRBJ2-2, with D hard to call. The V and J ends lost 3 bases and 0 bases respectively, with 12 bases between them. CDR1 and CDR2 (germline): SGHRS, YFSETQ. The CDR3 extends over 16 amino acids. As DNA, the CDR3 is TGCGCCAGCAGCTCGACCGGCAGCACGAACACCGGGGAGCTGTTTTTT. Its translation: CASSSTGSTNTGELFF.

This clonotype has more than one count but fewer than ten. This chain joins TRBV4-1 and TRBJ2-7; D unresolved. CDR3 length: 16 residues. The V end lost 0 bases, the J end lost 0 bases, and 12 bases lay between the germline ends. In germline, CDR1 is MGHRA, CDR2 YSYEKL. The CDR3 coding sequence is TGCGCCAGCAGCCAAGATCGGCTAGAGAACTCCTACGAGCAGTACTTC. Its translation is CASSQDRLENSYEQYF.

This chain uses TRBV5-1 with TRBJ1-2; 8 bases match TRBD1. This CDR3 is 14 amino acids long. The V gene's germline CDR1 is SGHRS and CDR2 YFSETQ. The ends lost 0 bases at V and 4 bases at J; junction bases unmatched: 2. CDR3 amino acids: CASSLGTGFYGYTF. Here the CDR3 DNA reads TGCGCCAGCAGCTTGGGGACAGGGTTCTATGGCTACACCTTC.